This paragraph covers one T cell receptor beta chain sequence. Antigen unknown. Noted time point: pretreatment peripheral blood. Each individual provided 1 to 8 samples (taken pretreatment and on-treatment). The length of the CDR3 is 15 residues. Trimming stripped 4 bases from V and 7 bases from J, with 19 bases between. CDR1 MDHEN and CDR2 SYDVKM come from the germline V gene. This sample was included in a study of PD-L1 blockade in urothelial cancer. About the study: Analysis of blood occurred 3 weeks (second dose) and 6 weeks after treatment start.

Templates that were synthetic TCR analogs were spiked into each PCR. Using immunoSEQ multiplex PCR, the repertoire was profiled, and TCRdb retains in-frame clones only, with some absent. The table lists about 76,000 clones, 85% to 90% of them singletons. Notes on the study in general: Below-median blood TCR clonality before treatment forecast better survival.

The sequence was collected from a man between 65 and 85 years old with urothelial cancer. This specimen consisted of PBMCs, obtained around atezolizumab (anti-PD-L1) treatment. This sequence joins TRBV28 and TRBJ1-2, with D possibly being TRBD1 (6 bases). As DNA, the CDR3 is TGTGCCAGCAGTTCCCCTCTTTCCCTCAGGGGTGGCTACACCTTC. Protein: CASSSPLSLRGGYTF.